Listed below are T cell receptor beta chains from one sample, sequenced in a study of cytomegalovirus exposure and HLA in healthy donors. Sequenced by immunoSEQ multiplex PCR; TCRdb stores in-frame clones only, minus some. Its table records about 200,000 clones. The specimen was PBMCs. The receptor source for this set is a girl between 2 and 10 years old in good health and CMV-seropositive. Each CDR3 is given with its conserved first and last residue.

len	v_gene	j_gene	CDR3aa
15	TRBV7-2	TRBJ2-7	CASSFGTSGAYEQYF
13	TRBV28	TRBJ2-7	CASSLGLAGEQYF
14	TRBV19	TRBJ1-2	CASWDRAGNYGYTF
14	TRBV9	TRBJ2-7	CASSATGSSYEQYF
15	TRBV27	TRBJ1-1	CASSFGGRMNTEAFF
15	TRBV14	TRBJ2-1	CASSRITGGPDEQFF
13	TRBV27	TRBJ2-3	CASSLDSGDTQYF
17	TRBV7-9	TRBJ2-2	CASSQVGLAGVTGELFF
19	TRBV28	TRBJ2-5	CASSRRQGGFGRAEETQYF
14	TRBV28	TRBJ1-1	CASSSTGGLPEAFF
15	TRBV7-9	TRBJ2-7	CASSQGSGMGGEQYF
15	TRBV5-1	TRBJ2-7	CASSLVDFGGGEQYF
14	TRBV27	TRBJ2-7	CASSAFTGAYEQYF
16	TRBV13	TRBJ2-1	CASSSPGAGGYNEQFF
21	TRBV14	TRBJ2-7	CASSQTLLDSLDGVDSDEQYF
15	TRBV27	-	CASKLYPEGQYEQYF
15	TRBV6-1	TRBJ2-1	CASSEPGLADNEQFF
15	TRBV2	TRBJ2-5	CASSMGLALRETQYF
15	TRBV27	TRBJ1-5	CASSLLGASNQPQHF
16	TRBV28	TRBJ2-7	CASMVNAPASSYEQYF
11	TRBV29-1	TRBJ1-1	CSVAVNTEAFF
13	TRBV7-2	TRBJ2-3	CASSLDRGDTQYF
16	TRBV13	TRBJ2-5	CASSLQPSGGGETQYF
15	TRBV7-9	TRBJ1-1	CASSLPGTALTEAFF
14	TRBV27	TRBJ2-7	CASMITSGSYEQYF
14	TRBV11-2	TRBJ2-1	CATRGVAGLNEQFF
13	TRBV27	TRBJ1-2	CASSKTGTYGYTF
15	TRBV11-3	TRBJ2-1	CASSLDRGSYNEQFF
16	TRBV11-3	TRBJ2-3	CASSLGLAGGTDTQYF
15	TRBV6-1	TRBJ2-7	CASSERAGDPYEQYF
15	TRBV27	TRBJ2-7	CASSKTGTGYYEQYF
13	TRBV5-1	TRBJ2-7	CASSLGGGYEQYF
13	TRBV6-1	TRBJ1-1	CASGTGVDTEAFF
12	TRBV6-5	TRBJ1-1	CASSLRQGPAFF
16	TRBV29-1	TRBJ2-3	CSAGGQREGSTDTQYF
14	TRBV7-9	TRBJ1-2	CASSLAPVPLGYTF
15	TRBV11-2	TRBJ1-1	CASSFSTIMNTEAFF
14	TRBV5-1	TRBJ2-5	CASSLGGYQETQYF
12	TRBV27	TRBJ1-2	CASGGGFYGYTF
12	TRBV7-2	TRBJ2-7	CASSSRAYEQYF